This is a list of T cell receptor beta chains from one sample in a study of T cells in Graves' hyperthyroidism and ophthalmopathy. TCRdb ran MiXCR on the multiplex PCR reads and lists one entry per CDR3 protein. Of about 400,000 distinct CDR3 sequences listed, 20% to 25% were seen once; the top ten hold 73%. The sequencing sample was made of blood. These receptors came from a man in his fifties with Graves' hyperthyroidism. Each CDR3 is given with its conserved first and last residue. Fields, in order: D gene, V gene, J gene, clone size, CDR3 protein, CDR3 DNA. The D gene is left open where the match is weak. Clone size is shown for a subset of rows, as once, few, many or a class of expanded clone.

d_call: TRBD2; v_call: TRBV4-1; j_call: TRBJ2-5; clone_size: -; cdr3_aa: CAGSQGHASGKFMETQYF; cdr3_nt: TGCGCCGGCAGCCAAGGGCATGCTAGCGGGAAGTTTATGGAGACCCAGTACTTC
d_call: -; v_call: TRBV11-2; j_call: TRBJ2-3; clone_size: many; cdr3_aa: CASSPDLRGDTQYF; cdr3_nt: TGTGCCAGCAGTCCCGACTTACGTGGGGATACGCAGTATTTT
d_call: -; v_call: TRBV18; j_call: TRBJ2-2; clone_size: few; cdr3_aa: CASSPSLPGNTGELFF; cdr3_nt: TGTGCCAGCTCACCCTCCCTACCGGGGAACACCGGGGAGCTGTTTTTT
d_call: -; v_call: TRBV7-4; j_call: TRBJ1-2; clone_size: few; cdr3_aa: CASPSGTRSNYGYTF; cdr3_nt: TGTGCCAGCCCCTCTGGGACCAGATCTAACTATGGCTACACCTTC
d_call: -; v_call: TRBV7-9; j_call: TRBJ2-7; clone_size: -; cdr3_aa: CASSLDRTGVSLEQYF; cdr3_nt: TGTGCCAGCAGCTTGGACCGGACTGGCGTAAGCTTAGAGCAGTACTTC
d_call: -; v_call: TRBV5-6; j_call: TRBJ2-3; clone_size: few; cdr3_aa: CASSLKLRSRDTQYF; cdr3_nt: TGTGCCAGCAGCTTGAAACTAAGGAGCAGGGATACGCAGTATTTT
d_call: TRBD2; v_call: TRBV28; j_call: TRBJ2-7; clone_size: -; cdr3_aa: CASYGRRGAYEQYF; cdr3_nt: TGTGCCAGCTACGGGCGTCGGGGGGCCTACGAGCAGTACTTC
d_call: -; v_call: TRBV3-1; j_call: TRBJ2-7; clone_size: few; cdr3_aa: CASSQLAGSRYEQYF; cdr3_nt: TGTGCCAGCAGCCAATTGGCAGGATCACGTTACGAGCAGTACTTC
d_call: TRBD1; v_call: TRBV2; j_call: TRBJ2-7; clone_size: -; cdr3_aa: CASNRDRGPQYEQYF; cdr3_nt: TGTGCCAGCAACCGGGACAGGGGGCCCCAGTACGAGCAGTACTTC
d_call: -; v_call: TRBV24-1; j_call: TRBJ2-3; clone_size: -; cdr3_aa: CATARAGSTDTQYF; cdr3_nt: TGTGCCACCGCCCGAGCGGGTAGCACAGATACGCAGTATTTT
d_call: -; v_call: TRBV6-5; j_call: TRBJ2-1; clone_size: once; cdr3_aa: CASSYSSGEYDEQFF; cdr3_nt: TGTGCCAGCAGTTACTCGTCGGGGGAGTATGATGAGCAGTTCTTC
d_call: TRBD1; v_call: TRBV18; j_call: TRBJ1-4; clone_size: once; cdr3_aa: CASSLQGPSLEKLFF; cdr3_nt: TGTGCCAGCTCTCTACAGGGGCCGTCGTTGGAAAAACTGTTTTTT
d_call: TRBD1; v_call: TRBV19; j_call: TRBJ2-2; clone_size: -; cdr3_aa: CASNTGTGGTGELFF; cdr3_nt: TGTGCCAGCAATACCGGGACAGGGGGCACCGGGGAGCTGTTTTTT
d_call: TRBD2; v_call: TRBV5-1; j_call: TRBJ2-2; clone_size: -; cdr3_aa: CASNYAGGYTGELFF; cdr3_nt: TGCGCCAGCAACTACGCGGGAGGCTACACCGGGGAGCTGTTTTTT
d_call: TRBD1; v_call: TRBV12-3/TRBV12-4; j_call: TRBJ1-5; clone_size: -; cdr3_aa: CASTLDRGFGPQHF; cdr3_nt: TGTGCCAGCACTTTAGACAGGGGCTTCGGGCCCCAGCATTTT
d_call: TRBD2; v_call: TRBV2; j_call: TRBJ2-2; clone_size: -; cdr3_aa: CASSGEGGPTGELFF; cdr3_nt: TGTGCCAGCAGTGGAGAGGGAGGGCCAACCGGGGAGCTGTTTTTT
d_call: TRBD1; v_call: TRBV7-2; j_call: TRBJ2-5; clone_size: few; cdr3_aa: CASSLRTGGQETQYF; cdr3_nt: TGTGCCAGCAGCTTACGGACAGGAGGTCAAGAGACCCAGTACTTC
d_call: -; v_call: TRBV24-1; j_call: TRBJ2-3; clone_size: many; cdr3_aa: CATSDFGGGGTDTQYF; cdr3_nt: TGTGCCACCAGTGATTTTGGCGGGGGCGGCACAGATACGCAGTATTTT
d_call: -; v_call: TRBV13; j_call: TRBJ1-3; clone_size: -; cdr3_aa: CASSQQGLPGNTIYF; cdr3_nt: TGTGCCAGCAGCCAACAGGGTCTTCCTGGAAACACCATATATTTT
d_call: -; v_call: TRBV7-9; j_call: TRBJ1-1; clone_size: -; cdr3_aa: CASSSGPRANTEAFF; cdr3_nt: TGTGCCAGCAGCTCGGGCCCGCGGGCCAACACTGAAGCTTTCTTT
d_call: TRBD1; v_call: TRBV12-3/TRBV12-4; j_call: TRBJ1-2; clone_size: few; cdr3_aa: CASRIDPTGTGYTF; cdr3_nt: TGTGCCAGCAGGATAGACCCGACAGGGACTGGCTACACCTTC
d_call: -; v_call: TRBV3-1; j_call: TRBJ1-2; clone_size: many; cdr3_aa: CASSQSGVGYTF; cdr3_nt: TGTGCCAGCAGCCAAAGTGGCGTCGGCTACACCTTC
d_call: -; v_call: TRBV7-2; j_call: TRBJ2-3; clone_size: many; cdr3_aa: CASSSRGARTDTQYF; cdr3_nt: TGTGCCAGCAGCTCACGCGGGGCCCGCACAGATACGCAGTATTTT
d_call: TRBD1; v_call: TRBV7-3; j_call: TRBJ2-7; clone_size: -; cdr3_aa: CASSAEGAYTFPCYEQYF; cdr3_nt: TGTGCCAGCAGCGCAGAGGGGGCTTATACCTTCCCTTGCTACGAGCAGTACTTC
d_call: -; v_call: TRBV24-1; j_call: TRBJ2-1; clone_size: few; cdr3_aa: CATSDRAARSYNEQFF; cdr3_nt: TGTGCCACCAGTGATCGAGCGGCCAGGTCGTACAATGAGCAGTTCTTC
d_call: TRBD1; v_call: TRBV28; j_call: TRBJ2-7; clone_size: -; cdr3_aa: CASSLSTGGNEQYF; cdr3_nt: TGTGCCAGCAGTTTATCTACAGGGGGCAACGAGCAGTACTTC
d_call: -; v_call: TRBV3-1; j_call: TRBJ2-7; clone_size: many; cdr3_aa: CASSLDREQYF; cdr3_nt: TGTGCCAGCAGCCTCGACCGCGAGCAGTACTTC
d_call: TRBD1; v_call: TRBV20-1; j_call: TRBJ2-7; clone_size: -; cdr3_aa: CSALGQGGEQYF; cdr3_nt: TGCAGTGCTCTAGGACAGGGCGGTGAGCAGTACTTC
d_call: TRBD2; v_call: TRBV2; j_call: TRBJ2-3; clone_size: -; cdr3_aa: CASERGGRLAGGLYTDTQYF; cdr3_nt: TGTGCCAGCGAACGAGGGGGGCGACTAGCGGGAGGGCTATACACAGATACGCAGTATTTT
d_call: TRBD1; v_call: TRBV12-5; j_call: TRBJ2-2; clone_size: few; cdr3_aa: CASEVGTGKIGELFF; cdr3_nt: TGTGCTAGTGAAGTCGGGACAGGGAAGATCGGGGAGCTGTTTTTT
d_call: TRBD2; v_call: TRBV6-1; j_call: TRBJ2-1; clone_size: -; cdr3_aa: CASRDLAGVHNEQFF; cdr3_nt: TGTGCCAGCAGAGACCTAGCGGGAGTCCACAATGAGCAGTTCTTC
d_call: -; v_call: TRBV6-2/TRBV6-3; j_call: TRBJ2-7; clone_size: few; cdr3_aa: CASGSRKTPYEQYF; cdr3_nt: TGTGCCAGCGGTTCGCGAAAGACTCCCTACGAGCAGTACTTC
d_call: TRBD1; v_call: TRBV5-1; j_call: TRBJ1-2; clone_size: few; cdr3_aa: CASSYGQGAFGYTF; cdr3_nt: TGCGCCAGCAGCTACGGACAGGGGGCTTTCGGCTACACCTTC
d_call: -; v_call: TRBV10-3; j_call: TRBJ1-1; clone_size: -; cdr3_aa: CAISHPEVGTEAFF; cdr3_nt: TGTGCCATCTCCCATCCCGAGGTGGGGACTGAAGCTTTCTTT
d_call: -; v_call: TRBV3-1; j_call: TRBJ2-1; clone_size: many; cdr3_aa: CASSNYAGTNEQFF; cdr3_nt: TGTGCCAGCAGCAACTACGCGGGGACCAATGAGCAGTTCTTC
d_call: -; v_call: TRBV13; j_call: TRBJ1-2; clone_size: -; cdr3_aa: CASSFAGAGYGYTF; cdr3_nt: TGTGCCAGCAGCTTTGCGGGGGCGGGCTATGGCTACACCTTC
d_call: -; v_call: TRBV10-3; j_call: TRBJ2-1; clone_size: many; cdr3_aa: CAISGLANEQFF; cdr3_nt: TGTGCCATCAGTGGTCTAGCCAATGAGCAGTTCTTC
d_call: -; v_call: TRBV5-1; j_call: TRBJ2-1; clone_size: -; cdr3_aa: CASSLEWGAYNEQFF; cdr3_nt: TGCGCCAGCAGCTTGGAATGGGGGGCCTACAATGAGCAGTTCTTC
d_call: -; v_call: TRBV15; j_call: TRBJ1-4; clone_size: -; cdr3_aa: CATSTGDGEKLFF; cdr3_nt: TGTGCCACCAGCACAGGGGATGGTGAAAAACTGTTTTTT
d_call: TRBD2; v_call: TRBV18; j_call: TRBJ2-7; clone_size: few; cdr3_aa: CASSPPGLAGGTYEQYF; cdr3_nt: TGTGCCAGCTCACCACCGGGACTAGCGGGAGGTACCTACGAGCAGTACTTC
d_call: -; v_call: TRBV7-9; j_call: TRBJ2-7; clone_size: -; cdr3_aa: CASSLGTESSYEQYF; cdr3_nt: TGTGCCAGCAGCTTGGGGACCGAGAGCTCCTACGAGCAGTACTTC
d_call: -; v_call: TRBV5-1; j_call: TRBJ1-2; clone_size: many; cdr3_aa: CASSLDTGRYGYTF; cdr3_nt: TGCGCCAGCAGCTTGGATACAGGGCGGTATGGCTACACCTTC
d_call: TRBD1; v_call: TRBV19; j_call: TRBJ1-5; clone_size: -; cdr3_aa: CASSKKNTGGGDQPQHF; cdr3_nt: TGTGCCAGTAGTAAAAAAAACACAGGGGGTGGTGATCAGCCCCAGCATTTT
d_call: -; v_call: TRBV7-9; j_call: TRBJ1-1; clone_size: many; cdr3_aa: CASSLGQNTEAFF; cdr3_nt: TGTGCCAGCAGCTTAGGACAGAACACTGAAGCTTTCTTT
d_call: -; v_call: TRBV11-1; j_call: TRBJ2-3; clone_size: -; cdr3_aa: CASSLSPGDTDTQYF; cdr3_nt: TGTGCCAGCAGCCTCTCCCCGGGGGACACAGATACGCAGTATTTT
d_call: TRBD2; v_call: TRBV2; j_call: TRBJ2-2; clone_size: -; cdr3_aa: CASSGMNTGELFF; cdr3_nt: TGTGCCAGTAGCGGGATGAACACCGGGGAGCTGTTTTTT
d_call: -; v_call: TRBV27; j_call: TRBJ1-1; clone_size: many; cdr3_aa: CASSPAGLRMNTEAFF; cdr3_nt: TGTGCCAGCAGCCCTGCGGGGCTTAGGATGAACACTGAAGCTTTCTTT
d_call: -; v_call: TRBV12-3/TRBV12-4; j_call: TRBJ2-5; clone_size: few; cdr3_aa: CASSLTSGGETQYF; cdr3_nt: TGTGCCAGCAGTTTAACCAGCGGCGGGGAGACCCAGTACTTC
d_call: -; v_call: TRBV11-1; j_call: TRBJ2-1; clone_size: many; cdr3_aa: CASSESRNEQFF; cdr3_nt: TGTGCCAGCAGCGAATCCCGCAATGAGCAGTTCTTC
d_call: TRBD1; v_call: TRBV3-1; j_call: TRBJ2-7; clone_size: -; cdr3_aa: CASSPRDRGYEQYF; cdr3_nt: TGTGCCAGCAGCCCGAGGGACAGGGGCTACGAGCAGTACTTC
d_call: -; v_call: TRBV3-1; j_call: TRBJ1-5; clone_size: few; cdr3_aa: CASSQEPPPNQPQHF; cdr3_nt: TGTGCCAGCAGCCAAGAACCTCCACCTAATCAGCCCCAGCATTTT
d_call: TRBD1; v_call: TRBV28; j_call: TRBJ2-4; clone_size: -; cdr3_aa: CASSFSDREAKNIQYF; cdr3_nt: TGTGCCAGCAGTTTTTCGGACAGGGAGGCCAAAAACATTCAGTACTTC
d_call: -; v_call: TRBV2; j_call: TRBJ1-2; clone_size: -; cdr3_aa: CASRETGTLEGYTF; cdr3_nt: TGTGCCAGCAGGGAGACAGGTACCCTTGAGGGCTACACCTTC
d_call: -; v_call: TRBV28; j_call: TRBJ1-1; clone_size: -; cdr3_aa: CASMEVNTEAFF; cdr3_nt: TGTGCCAGCATGGAGGTGAACACTGAAGCTTTCTTT
d_call: TRBD2; v_call: TRBV28; j_call: TRBJ2-2; clone_size: -; cdr3_aa: CASGRGFVVNTGELFF; cdr3_nt: TGTGCCAGCGGGAGGGGCTTTGTCGTTAACACCGGGGAGCTGTTTTTT
d_call: TRBD1; v_call: TRBV28; j_call: TRBJ1-2; clone_size: -; cdr3_aa: CASIKTGTGYDYTF; cdr3_nt: TGTGCCAGCATCAAAACCGGGACAGGCTATGACTACACCTTC
d_call: -; v_call: TRBV7-9; j_call: TRBJ2-7; clone_size: -; cdr3_aa: CASSFRTYEQYF; cdr3_nt: TGTGCCAGCAGCTTCCGAACGTACGAGCAGTACTTC
d_call: TRBD2; v_call: TRBV7-8; j_call: TRBJ2-3; clone_size: -; cdr3_aa: CASSPAGGVDTQYF; cdr3_nt: TGTGCCAGCAGTCCAGCGGGAGGTGTAGATACGCAGTATTTT